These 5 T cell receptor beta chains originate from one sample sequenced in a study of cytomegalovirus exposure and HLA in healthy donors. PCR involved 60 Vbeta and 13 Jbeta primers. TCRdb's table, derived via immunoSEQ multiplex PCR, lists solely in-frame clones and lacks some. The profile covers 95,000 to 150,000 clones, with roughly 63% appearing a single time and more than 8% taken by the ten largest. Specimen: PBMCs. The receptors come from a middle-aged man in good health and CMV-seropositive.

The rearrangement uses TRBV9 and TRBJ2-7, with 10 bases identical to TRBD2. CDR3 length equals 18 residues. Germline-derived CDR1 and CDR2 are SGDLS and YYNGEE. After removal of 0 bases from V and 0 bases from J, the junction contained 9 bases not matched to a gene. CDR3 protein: CASSVASGSWPSSYEQYF. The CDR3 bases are TGTGCCAGCAGCGTAGCTAGCGGGAGCTGGCCGAGCTCCTACGAGCAGTACTTC.

This chain's CDR3 is CASSSIGRGYEQYF. The CDR3 DNA follows: TGTGCCAGCAGCTCTATAGGACGGGGCTACGAGCAGTACTTC. V is TRBV7-3 and J is TRBJ2-7, with D possibly TRBD2 on 5 matching bases. The V gene lost 4 bases and the J gene lost 3 bases, with 13 bases spanning the gap. Germline CDR1 is SGHTA and CDR2 is FQGTGA. The CDR3 totals 14 residues.

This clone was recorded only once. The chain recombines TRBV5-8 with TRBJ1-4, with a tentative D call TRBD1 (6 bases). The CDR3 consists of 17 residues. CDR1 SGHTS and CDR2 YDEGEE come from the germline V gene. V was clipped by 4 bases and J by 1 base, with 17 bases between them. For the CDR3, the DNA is TGTGCCAGCAGCCGGCGACTAAGGACAGTAACTAATGAAAAACTGTTTTTT. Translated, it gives CASSRRLRTVTNEKLFF.

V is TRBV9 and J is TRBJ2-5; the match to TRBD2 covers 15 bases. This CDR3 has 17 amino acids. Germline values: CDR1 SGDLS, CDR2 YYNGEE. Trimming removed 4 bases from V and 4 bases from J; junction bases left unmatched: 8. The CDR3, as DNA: TGTGCCAGCAGCTCCGGGACTAGCGGGAGGTCTATAGAGACCCAGTACTTC. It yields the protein CASSSGTSGRSIETQYF.

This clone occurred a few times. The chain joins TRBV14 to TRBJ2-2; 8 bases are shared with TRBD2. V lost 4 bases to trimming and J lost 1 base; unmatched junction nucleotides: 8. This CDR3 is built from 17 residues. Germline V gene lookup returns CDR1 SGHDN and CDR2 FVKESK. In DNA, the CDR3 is TGTGCCAGCAGCCGGGCGGGAGGCCGCCTGAACACCGGGGAGCTGTTTTTT. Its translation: CASSRAGGRLNTGELFF.